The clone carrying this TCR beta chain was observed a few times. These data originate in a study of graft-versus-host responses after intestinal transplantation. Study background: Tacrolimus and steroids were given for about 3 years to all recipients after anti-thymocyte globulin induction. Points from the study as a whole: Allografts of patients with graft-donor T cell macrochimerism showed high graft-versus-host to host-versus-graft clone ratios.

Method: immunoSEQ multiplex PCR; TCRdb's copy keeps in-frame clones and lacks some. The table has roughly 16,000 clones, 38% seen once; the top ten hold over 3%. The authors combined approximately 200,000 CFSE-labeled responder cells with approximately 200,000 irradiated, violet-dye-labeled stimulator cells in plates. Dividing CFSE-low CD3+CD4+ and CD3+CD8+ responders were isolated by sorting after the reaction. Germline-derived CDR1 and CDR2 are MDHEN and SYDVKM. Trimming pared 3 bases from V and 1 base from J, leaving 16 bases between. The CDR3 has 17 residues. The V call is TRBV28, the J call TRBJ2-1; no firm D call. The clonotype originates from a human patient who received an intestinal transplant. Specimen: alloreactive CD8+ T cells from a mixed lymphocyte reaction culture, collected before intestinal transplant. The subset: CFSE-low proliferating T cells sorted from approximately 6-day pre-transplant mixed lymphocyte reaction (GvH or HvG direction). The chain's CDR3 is CASSFPSNYSSYNEQFF. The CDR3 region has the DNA TGTGCCAGCAGTTTCCCATCGAATTACAGTTCCTACAATGAGCAGTTCTTC.